The rows below give T cell receptor beta chains drawn from one sample of a study of T cell changes during pregnancy in multiple sclerosis. Profiled with immunoSEQ multiplex PCR; TCRdb holds only in-frame clones, not every one. The repertoire has around 62,000 clones, 93% of them found once; the top ten carry around 4%. This material consisted of CD8+ T cells from peripheral blood mononuclear cells, taken in the second trimester of pregnancy. The receptor set was obtained from a female donor with multiple sclerosis, enrolled in a pregnancy study. The CDR3 runs from the conserved cysteine through the conserved F or W. D genes are given only for firm matches. Clone size appears in some rows only: once, few, many, or a class for an expanded clone.

clone_size: .
d_call: .
j_call: TRBJ2-3
v_call: TRBV5-1
cdr3_nt: TGCGCCAGCAGCTTTCCGGGACGGGGGAGCACAGATACGCAGTATTTT
cdr3_aa: CASSFPGRGSTDTQYF

clone_size: .
d_call: .
j_call: TRBJ2-2
v_call: TRBV19
cdr3_nt: TGTGCCAGTAGTGGAGGGGGCGCGATAACCGGGGAGCTGTTTTTT
cdr3_aa: CASSGGGAITGELFF

clone_size: .
d_call: .
j_call: TRBJ2-7
v_call: TRBV6-1
cdr3_nt: TGTGCCAGCAGCCCTAGGCGGGATTCTACCTACGAGCAGTACTTC
cdr3_aa: CASSPRRDSTYEQYF

clone_size: once
d_call: TRBD2
j_call: TRBJ2-7
v_call: TRBV10-2
cdr3_nt: TGCGCCAGCCTTGGACTAGCGGGAGAGTACGAGCAGTACTTC
cdr3_aa: CASLGLAGEYEQYF

clone_size: .
d_call: TRBD1
j_call: TRBJ2-7
v_call: TRBV27
cdr3_nt: TGTGCCAGCAGTTTATCATTCCTCGACAGGGGCCATGCCTACGAGCAGTACTTC
cdr3_aa: CASSLSFLDRGHAYEQYF

clone_size: .
d_call: .
j_call: TRBJ2-2
v_call: TRBV4-3
cdr3_nt: TGCGCCAGCAGCCAGGGACTTATGACCGGGGAGCTGTTTTTT
cdr3_aa: CASSQGLMTGELFF

clone_size: .
d_call: .
j_call: TRBJ2-7
v_call: TRBV27
cdr3_nt: TGTGCCAGCAGTTTTGGGCAGGGTGGGAACGAGCAGTACTTC
cdr3_aa: CASSFGQGGNEQYF

clone_size: .
d_call: .
j_call: TRBJ2-6
v_call: TRBV27
cdr3_nt: TGTGCCAGCAGTTCAGTCAACTCTGGGGCCAACGTCCTGACTTTC
cdr3_aa: CASSSVNSGANVLTF

clone_size: .
d_call: .
j_call: TRBJ2-7
v_call: TRBV6-7
cdr3_nt: TGTGCCAGCGGGGCGGTTTCCTACGAGCAGTACTTC
cdr3_aa: CASGAVSYEQYF

clone_size: once
d_call: .
j_call: TRBJ1-5
v_call: TRBV7-9
cdr3_nt: TGTGCCAGCAGCCCGCCCGGGGGGCTTCAGCCCCAGCATTTT
cdr3_aa: CASSPPGGLQPQHF

clone_size: .
d_call: .
j_call: TRBJ2-2
v_call: TRBV7-3
cdr3_nt: TGTGCCAGCAGCCCCGATTCCTCCAGGGGTTCCACCGGGGAGCTGTTTTTT
cdr3_aa: CASSPDSSRGSTGELFF

clone_size: .
d_call: .
j_call: TRBJ2-7
v_call: TRBV6-1
cdr3_nt: TGTGCCAGCTCTTACAGGCTATCCTACGAGCAGTACTTC
cdr3_aa: CASSYRLSYEQYF

clone_size: .
d_call: .
j_call: TRBJ2-7
v_call: TRBV4-1
cdr3_nt: TGCGCCAGCAGCCAAGGTCTTGGAGTAGGCGAGCAGTACTTC
cdr3_aa: CASSQGLGVGEQYF

clone_size: .
d_call: .
j_call: TRBJ1-1
v_call: TRBV27
cdr3_nt: TGTGCCAGCAGTTTATCCGTCTGGGAGTACATGAACACTGAAGCTTTCTTT
cdr3_aa: CASSLSVWEYMNTEAFF

clone_size: .
d_call: TRBD2
j_call: TRBJ2-1
v_call: TRBV2
cdr3_nt: TGTGCCAGCCCCGGTGGCGGGGGGGCCTACAATGAGCAGTTCTTC
cdr3_aa: CASPGGGGAYNEQFF

clone_size: .
d_call: TRBD1
j_call: TRBJ2-2
v_call: TRBV9
cdr3_nt: TGTGCCAGCAGCCCACAGGGGGCCGGCGGGGAGCTGTTTTTT
cdr3_aa: CASSPQGAGGELFF

clone_size: few
d_call: .
j_call: TRBJ2-7
v_call: TRBV27
cdr3_nt: TGTGCCAGCAGTTTTTCTGATCGGGTATACGAGCAGTACTTC
cdr3_aa: CASSFSDRVYEQYF

clone_size: .
d_call: .
j_call: TRBJ2-3
v_call: TRBV2
cdr3_nt: TGTGCCAGCAGTGAATACAGAATCGATACGCAGTATTTT
cdr3_aa: CASSEYRIDTQYF

clone_size: .
d_call: TRBD1
j_call: TRBJ2-3
v_call: TRBV15
cdr3_nt: TGTGCCACCAGCGGTAGACCAGGGGGCTCAGATACGCAGTATTTT
cdr3_aa: CATSGRPGGSDTQYF

clone_size: .
d_call: .
j_call: TRBJ1-1
v_call: TRBV5-8
cdr3_nt: TGTGCCAGCAGCCTCTCAGAGAACACTGAAGCTTTCTTT
cdr3_aa: CASSLSENTEAFF

clone_size: .
d_call: .
j_call: TRBJ1-5
v_call: TRBV4-2
cdr3_nt: TGTGCCAGCAGCCAATCCCGGGTCCAGCCCCAGCATTTT
cdr3_aa: CASSQSRVQPQHF

clone_size: .
d_call: .
j_call: TRBJ1-5
v_call: TRBV30
cdr3_nt: TGTGCGGGAGGCAGCAATCAGCCCCAGCATTTT
cdr3_aa: CAGGSNQPQHF

clone_size: once
d_call: TRBD1
j_call: TRBJ1-3
v_call: TRBV29-1
cdr3_nt: TGCAGCGTTGAAGATTTTCGGACAGGGGGAACTGGAAACACCATATATTTT
cdr3_aa: CSVEDFRTGGTGNTIYF

clone_size: .
d_call: .
j_call: TRBJ1-1
v_call: TRBV19
cdr3_nt: TGTGCCAGTAGTTTAACCGACTACTGGAACACTGAAGCTTTCTTT
cdr3_aa: CASSLTDYWNTEAFF

clone_size: .
d_call: .
j_call: TRBJ2-7
v_call: TRBV19
cdr3_nt: TGTGCCAGTAGTATAGTGGGGCCCGACGAGCAGTACTTC
cdr3_aa: CASSIVGPDEQYF

clone_size: .
d_call: TRBD2
j_call: TRBJ2-3
v_call: TRBV4-3
cdr3_nt: TGCGCCAGCAGCCGCTCCGGGGGGATTAATCTAGATACGCAGTATTTT
cdr3_aa: CASSRSGGINLDTQYF

clone_size: .
d_call: .
j_call: TRBJ2-3
v_call: TRBV9
cdr3_nt: TGTGCCAGCAGCGTTAGCGGAACAACCACAGATACGCAGTATTTT
cdr3_aa: CASSVSGTTTDTQYF

clone_size: .
d_call: TRBD2
j_call: TRBJ2-7
v_call: TRBV7-9
cdr3_nt: TGTGCCAGCAGCTCCGGACTAGCCTACGAGCAGTACTTC
cdr3_aa: CASSSGLAYEQYF

clone_size: .
d_call: .
j_call: TRBJ1-5
v_call: TRBV23-1
cdr3_nt: TGCGCCATCATACCGAGGGAGCGCAATCAGCCCCAGCATTTT
cdr3_aa: CAIIPRERNQPQHF

clone_size: .
d_call: .
j_call: TRBJ2-7
v_call: TRBV5-1
cdr3_nt: TGCGCCAGCCCTCCGGAGGGCTGCTCCTACGAGCAGTACTTC
cdr3_aa: CASPPEGCSYEQYF

clone_size: .
d_call: .
j_call: TRBJ2-1
v_call: TRBV29-1
cdr3_nt: TGCAGCGTTGTTAGGGGGTTACAAGGAGAGCAGTTCTTC
cdr3_aa: CSVVRGLQGEQFF

clone_size: .
d_call: .
j_call: TRBJ1-5
v_call: TRBV6-4
cdr3_nt: TGTGCCAGCAGTGAAAAGGAGGGAGCCCAGCCCCAGCATTTT
cdr3_aa: CASSEKEGAQPQHF

clone_size: .
d_call: TRBD2
j_call: TRBJ2-1
v_call: TRBV4-1
cdr3_nt: TGCGCCAGCAGCCAACTCGCGGGAGGGCGCAATGAGCAGTTCTTC
cdr3_aa: CASSQLAGGRNEQFF

clone_size: .
d_call: TRBD1
j_call: TRBJ1-2
v_call: TRBV4-3
cdr3_nt: TGCGCCAGCAGCCAAGATTCGACAGGGCATTATGGCTACACCTTC
cdr3_aa: CASSQDSTGHYGYTF

clone_size: .
d_call: TRBD2
j_call: TRBJ2-3
v_call: TRBV7-2
cdr3_nt: TGTGCCAGCAGCTCAGCGGGGCTGAGCACAGATACGCAGTATTTT
cdr3_aa: CASSSAGLSTDTQYF

clone_size: .
d_call: .
j_call: TRBJ2-1
v_call: TRBV5-4
cdr3_nt: TGTGCCTACCGGGACAACTTATTCAATGAGCAGTTCTTC
cdr3_aa: CAYRDNLFNEQFF

clone_size: .
d_call: .
j_call: TRBJ2-1
v_call: TRBV9
cdr3_nt: TGTGCCAGCAGCCCATCGGGCAATGAGCAGTTCTTC
cdr3_aa: CASSPSGNEQFF

clone_size: .
d_call: .
j_call: TRBJ1-1
v_call: TRBV7-3
cdr3_nt: TGTGCCAGCAGCTTGACAGGCAACACTGAAGCTTTCTTT
cdr3_aa: CASSLTGNTEAFF

clone_size: .
d_call: .
j_call: TRBJ2-7
v_call: TRBV9
cdr3_nt: TGTGCCAGCAGCGTAGGGTTAGCGGCGTCCTACGAGCAGTACTTC
cdr3_aa: CASSVGLAASYEQYF

clone_size: .
d_call: TRBD1
j_call: TRBJ2-1
v_call: TRBV9
cdr3_nt: TGTGCCAGCAGCGTAGGACAGGGTCACTACAATGAGCAGTTCTTC
cdr3_aa: CASSVGQGHYNEQFF

clone_size: .
d_call: TRBD1
j_call: TRBJ2-7
v_call: TRBV9
cdr3_nt: TGTGCCAGCAGCGTAGGGACAGGGTGGAACGAGCAGTACTTC
cdr3_aa: CASSVGTGWNEQYF

clone_size: .
d_call: TRBD2
j_call: TRBJ2-3
v_call: TRBV27
cdr3_nt: TGTGCCAGCAGTTCCTGGACTAGCGGGACAGATACGCAGTATTTT
cdr3_aa: CASSSWTSGTDTQYF

clone_size: .
d_call: TRBD2
j_call: TRBJ2-7
v_call: TRBV27
cdr3_nt: TGTGCCAGCAGACATAGCGGGGACCTTAACGAGCAGTACTTC
cdr3_aa: CASRHSGDLNEQYF

clone_size: .
d_call: .
j_call: TRBJ2-1
v_call: TRBV7-9
cdr3_nt: TGTGCCAGCAGCCGGTTAGGTTGGGCCGGATCCTACAATGAGCAGTTCTTC
cdr3_aa: CASSRLGWAGSYNEQFF

clone_size: once
d_call: .
j_call: TRBJ2-6
v_call: TRBV7-9
cdr3_nt: TGTGCCAGCAGCCCCGAACTCGCCTCTGGGGCCAACGTCCTGACTTTC
cdr3_aa: CASSPELASGANVLTF

clone_size: .
d_call: .
j_call: TRBJ2-5
v_call: TRBV28
cdr3_nt: TGTGCCAGCAACTCCCCCGGAGCAGGGGGGATCCAAGAGACCCAGTACTTC
cdr3_aa: CASNSPGAGGIQETQYF

clone_size: .
d_call: .
j_call: TRBJ1-1
v_call: TRBV6-5
cdr3_nt: TGTGCCAGCAGTTACGGAATCCGGGCTGAAGCTTTCTTT
cdr3_aa: CASSYGIRAEAFF

clone_size: .
d_call: .
j_call: TRBJ1-5
v_call: TRBV21-1
cdr3_nt: TGTGCCAGCAGCAGCAAAGGATTTGAGGGAATGTATAGCAATCAGCCCCAGCATTTT
cdr3_aa: CASSSKGFEGMYSNQPQHF

clone_size: .
d_call: TRBD1
j_call: TRBJ1-1
v_call: TRBV4-3
cdr3_nt: TGCGCCAGCAGCCAAAAGACAGGGCCAACTGAAGCTTTCTTT
cdr3_aa: CASSQKTGPTEAFF

clone_size: .
d_call: TRBD1
j_call: TRBJ2-7
v_call: TRBV9
cdr3_nt: TGTGCCAGCAGCTTAAGGACAGGGTCCAACGAGCAGTACTTC
cdr3_aa: CASSLRTGSNEQYF

clone_size: .
d_call: .
j_call: TRBJ2-5
v_call: TRBV5-5
cdr3_nt: TGTGCCAGCAGCCTTCATCTTCGAGCTCAAGAGACCCAGTACTTC
cdr3_aa: CASSLHLRAQETQYF

clone_size: .
d_call: .
j_call: TRBJ2-7
v_call: TRBV6-1
cdr3_nt: TGTGCCAGCAGTGAATGGCCAGATTACTCCTACGAGCAGTACTTC
cdr3_aa: CASSEWPDYSYEQYF

clone_size: .
d_call: TRBD2
j_call: TRBJ2-3
v_call: TRBV5-4
cdr3_nt: TGTGCCAGCAGCCCGTTTAGCGGGGGGAGCACAGATACGCAGTATTTT
cdr3_aa: CASSPFSGGSTDTQYF